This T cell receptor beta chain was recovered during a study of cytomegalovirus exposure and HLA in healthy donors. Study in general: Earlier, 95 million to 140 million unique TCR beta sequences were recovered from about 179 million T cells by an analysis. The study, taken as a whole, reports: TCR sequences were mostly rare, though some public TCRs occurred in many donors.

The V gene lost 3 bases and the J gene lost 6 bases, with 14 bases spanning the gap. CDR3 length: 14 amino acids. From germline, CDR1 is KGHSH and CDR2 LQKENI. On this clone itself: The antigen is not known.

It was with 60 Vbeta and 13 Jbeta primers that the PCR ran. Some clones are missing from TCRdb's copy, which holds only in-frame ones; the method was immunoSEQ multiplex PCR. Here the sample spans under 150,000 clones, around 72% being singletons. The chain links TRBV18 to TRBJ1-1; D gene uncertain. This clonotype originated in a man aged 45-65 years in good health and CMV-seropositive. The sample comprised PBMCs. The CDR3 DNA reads TGTGCCAGCTCACCGCTCGAGTTTATTCCTGAAGCTTTCTTT. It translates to CASSPLEFIPEAFF.